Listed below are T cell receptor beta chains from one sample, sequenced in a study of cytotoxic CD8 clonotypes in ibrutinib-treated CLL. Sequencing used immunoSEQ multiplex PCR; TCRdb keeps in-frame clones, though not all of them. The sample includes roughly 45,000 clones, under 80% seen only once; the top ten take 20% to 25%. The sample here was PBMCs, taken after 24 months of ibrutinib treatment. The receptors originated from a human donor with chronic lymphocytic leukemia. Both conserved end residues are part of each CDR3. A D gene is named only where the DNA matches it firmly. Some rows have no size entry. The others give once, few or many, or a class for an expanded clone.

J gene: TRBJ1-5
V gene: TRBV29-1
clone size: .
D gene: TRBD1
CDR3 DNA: TGCAGCGTAGGGACAGGTCGTAATCAGCCCCAGCATTTT
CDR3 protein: CSVGTGRNQPQHF

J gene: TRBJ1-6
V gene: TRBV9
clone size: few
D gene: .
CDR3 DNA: TGTGCCAGCAGCACACCGGGACGGAATTCACCCCTCCACTTT
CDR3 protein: CASSTPGRNSPLHF

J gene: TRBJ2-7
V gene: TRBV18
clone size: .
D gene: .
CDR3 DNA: TGTGCCAGCTCACCGATTCAACCGACGGTCTCCTACGAGCAGTACTTC
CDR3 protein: CASSPIQPTVSYEQYF

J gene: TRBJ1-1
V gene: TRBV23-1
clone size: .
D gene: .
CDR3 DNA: TGCGCCAGCAGAAGGGAATACACTGAAGCTTTCTTT
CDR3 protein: CASRREYTEAFF

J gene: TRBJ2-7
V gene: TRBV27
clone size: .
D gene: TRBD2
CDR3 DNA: TGTGCCAGCAGTTCCGGGACTAGCGGGAGTAATCCGCAGTACTTC
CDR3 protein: CASSSGTSGSNPQYF

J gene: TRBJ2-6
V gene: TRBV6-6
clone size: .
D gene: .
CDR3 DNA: TGTGCCAGCAGTTACATGGCCAACGTCCTGACTTTC
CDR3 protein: CASSYMANVLTF

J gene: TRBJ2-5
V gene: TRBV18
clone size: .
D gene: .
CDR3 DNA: TGTGCCAGCTCACCGGGGGGAGAGACCCAGTACTTC
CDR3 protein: CASSPGGETQYF

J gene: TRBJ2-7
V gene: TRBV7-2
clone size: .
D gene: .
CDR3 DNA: TGTGCCACCCAGGCCCCCGTCGAGCAGTACTTC
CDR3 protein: CATQAPVEQYF

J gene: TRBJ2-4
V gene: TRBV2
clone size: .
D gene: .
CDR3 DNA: TGTGCCAGCAGTGAAGCTTATCTAGCCAAAAACATTCAGTACTTC
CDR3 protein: CASSEAYLAKNIQYF

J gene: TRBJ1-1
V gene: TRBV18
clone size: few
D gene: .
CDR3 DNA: TGTGCCAGCTCACCACCTGTAGGGGGGAACACTGAAGCTTTCTTT
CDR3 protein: CASSPPVGGNTEAFF

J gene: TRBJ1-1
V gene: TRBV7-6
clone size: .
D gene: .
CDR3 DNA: TGTGCCAGCAGCTTAGCCCACGGGAACACTGAAGCTTTCTTT
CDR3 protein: CASSLAHGNTEAFF

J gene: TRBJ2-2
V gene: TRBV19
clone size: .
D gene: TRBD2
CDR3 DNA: TGTGCCAGTAGTAAAGCGGGAGCCGGGGAGCTGTTTTTT
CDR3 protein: CASSKAGAGELFF

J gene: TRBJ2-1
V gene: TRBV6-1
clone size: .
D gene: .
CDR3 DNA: TGTGCCAGCATGGCCAGGACCAACAATGAGCAGTTCTTC
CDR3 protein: CASMARTNNEQFF

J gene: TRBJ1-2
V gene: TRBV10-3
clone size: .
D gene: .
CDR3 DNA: TGTGCCATCAGTGAACACCAGGGAGGGTTCAACTATGGCTACACCTTC
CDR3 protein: CAISEHQGGFNYGYTF

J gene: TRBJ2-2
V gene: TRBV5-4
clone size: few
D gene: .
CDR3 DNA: TGTGCCAGCAGCTTGGCCTGGGTTTCCGGGGAGCTGTTTTTT
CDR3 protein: CASSLAWVSGELFF

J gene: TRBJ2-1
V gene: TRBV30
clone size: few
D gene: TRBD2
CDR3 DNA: TGTGCCTGGAGTGTAGGGCTAGCGGGATACAATGAGCAGTTCTTC
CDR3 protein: CAWSVGLAGYNEQFF

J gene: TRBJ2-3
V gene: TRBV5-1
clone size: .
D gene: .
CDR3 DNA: TGCGCCAGCAGCTCATCCTCTGGGGATACGCAGTATTTT
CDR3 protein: CASSSSSGDTQYF

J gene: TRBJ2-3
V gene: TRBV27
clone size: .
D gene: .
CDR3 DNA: TGTGCCAGCAGTTTGGTTGGCGCAGATACGCAGTATTTT
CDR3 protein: CASSLVGADTQYF

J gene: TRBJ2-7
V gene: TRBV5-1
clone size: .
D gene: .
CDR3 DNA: TGCGCCAGCAGCCCTGACAGTTTTGGCGAGCAGTACTTC
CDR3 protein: CASSPDSFGEQYF

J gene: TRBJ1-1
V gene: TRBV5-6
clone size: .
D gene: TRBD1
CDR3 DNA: TGTGCCAGCAGACTGGACAGGGGGCGTGGAATGAACACTGAAGCTTTCTTT
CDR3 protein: CASRLDRGRGMNTEAFF

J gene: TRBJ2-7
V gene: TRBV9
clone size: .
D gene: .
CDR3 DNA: TGTGCCAGCAGCGTAGCTTTGGAACATGAGCAGTACTTC
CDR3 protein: CASSVALEHEQYF

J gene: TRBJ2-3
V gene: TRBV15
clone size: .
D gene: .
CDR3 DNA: TGTGCCACCAGCAGAGGACGTTTTACGACAGATACGCAGTATTTT
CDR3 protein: CATSRGRFTTDTQYF

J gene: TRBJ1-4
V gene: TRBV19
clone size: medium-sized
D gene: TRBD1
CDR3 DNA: TGTGCCAGTACCGCCGACAGGGACAATGAAAAACTGTTTTTT
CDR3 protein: CASTADRDNEKLFF

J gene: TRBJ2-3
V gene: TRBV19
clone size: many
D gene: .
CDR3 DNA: TGTGCCAGTGCGCGGGACGGCACAGATACGCAGTATTTT
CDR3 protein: CASARDGTDTQYF

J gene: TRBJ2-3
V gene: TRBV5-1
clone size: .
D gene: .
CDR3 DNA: TGCGCCAGCAGCTTGGTGACGCAGTATTTT
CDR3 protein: CASSLVTQYF

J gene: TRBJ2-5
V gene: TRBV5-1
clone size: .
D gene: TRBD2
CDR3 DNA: TGCGCCAGCAGCGGGAGGGGCGGTATTGGAGGGGAGACCCAGTACTTC
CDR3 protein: CASSGRGGIGGETQYF

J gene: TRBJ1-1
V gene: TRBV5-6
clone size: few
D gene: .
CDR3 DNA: TGTGCCAGCAGCTTCGGGGGGAACACTGAAGCTTTCTTT
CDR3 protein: CASSFGGNTEAFF

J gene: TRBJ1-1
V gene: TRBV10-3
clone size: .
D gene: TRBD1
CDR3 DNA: TGTGCCATCAGCGATGTCCCGGGACAGGGCGGGACTGAAGCTTTCTTT
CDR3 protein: CAISDVPGQGGTEAFF

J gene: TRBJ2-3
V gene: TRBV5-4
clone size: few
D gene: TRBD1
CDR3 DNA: TGTGCCAGCAGTAGACCGGGACAGGGAATTACAGATACGCAGTATTTT
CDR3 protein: CASSRPGQGITDTQYF

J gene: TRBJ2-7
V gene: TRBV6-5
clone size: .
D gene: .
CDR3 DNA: TGTGCCAGCAGCCAGATCTACGAGCAGTACTTC
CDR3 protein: CASSQIYEQYF

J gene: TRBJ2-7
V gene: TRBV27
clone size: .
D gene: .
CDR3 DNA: TGTGCCAGCAGTTTAGAGGGGGGCTACGAGCAGTACTTC
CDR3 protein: CASSLEGGYEQYF

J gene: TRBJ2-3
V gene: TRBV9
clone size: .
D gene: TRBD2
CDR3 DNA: TGTGCCAGCAGCGTAGTGGCTAGCGGGGCATATACGCAGTATTTT
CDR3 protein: CASSVVASGAYTQYF

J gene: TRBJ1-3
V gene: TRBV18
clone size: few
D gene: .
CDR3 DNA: TGTGCCAGCTCACCGGGCCTCTCTGGAAACACCATATATTTT
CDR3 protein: CASSPGLSGNTIYF

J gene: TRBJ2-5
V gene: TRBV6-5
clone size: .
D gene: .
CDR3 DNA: TGTGCCAGCAGTTACTCGAGTCACGGGGTTGAGACCCAGTACTTC
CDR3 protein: CASSYSSHGVETQYF

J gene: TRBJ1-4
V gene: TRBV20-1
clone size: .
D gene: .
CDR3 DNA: TGCAGTGCTAGAGAGGGTGAAAAACTGTTTTTT
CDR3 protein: CSAREGEKLFF

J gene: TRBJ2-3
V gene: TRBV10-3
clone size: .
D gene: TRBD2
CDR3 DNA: TGTGCCGCCGCTAGCGGGGGCTCCACAGATACGCAGTATTTT
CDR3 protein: CAAASGGSTDTQYF

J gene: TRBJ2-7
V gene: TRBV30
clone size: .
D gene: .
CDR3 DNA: TGTGCCTGGAAATTCGGGGGATCCTACGAGCAGTACTTC
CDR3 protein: CAWKFGGSYEQYF

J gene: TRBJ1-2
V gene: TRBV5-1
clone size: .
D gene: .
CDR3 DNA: TGCGCCAGCAGCTCCGGAGTGTATGGCTACACCTTC
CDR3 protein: CASSSGVYGYTF

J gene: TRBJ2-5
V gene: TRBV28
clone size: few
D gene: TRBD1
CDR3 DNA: TGTGCCAGCAGTTTCTCTTCCGCCTGGGGACAGGACCAAGAGACCCAGTACTTC
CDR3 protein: CASSFSSAWGQDQETQYF

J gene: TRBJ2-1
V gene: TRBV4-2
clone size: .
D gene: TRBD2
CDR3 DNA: TGTGCCAGCAGCCTCCGGACTAGCGAAAGGGGCAATGAGCAGTTCTTC
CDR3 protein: CASSLRTSERGNEQFF

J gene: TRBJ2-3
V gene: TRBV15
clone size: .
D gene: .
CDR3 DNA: TGTGCCACCAGCAGAGATCTCAAGGATCGAAATACGCAGTATTTT
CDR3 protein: CATSRDLKDRNTQYF

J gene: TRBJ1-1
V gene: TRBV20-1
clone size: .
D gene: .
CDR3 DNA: TGCAGTGCTAGAGGGGAGTTCGAAGCTTTCTTT
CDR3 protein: CSARGEFEAFF

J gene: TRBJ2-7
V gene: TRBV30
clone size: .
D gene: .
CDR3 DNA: TGTGCCTGGACGAGGACGCAGGGATACGAGCAGTACTTC
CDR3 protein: CAWTRTQGYEQYF

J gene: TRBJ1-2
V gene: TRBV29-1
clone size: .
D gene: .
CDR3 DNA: TGCAGCGTTGAAGGGACGGCGTATGGCTACACCTTC
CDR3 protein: CSVEGTAYGYTF

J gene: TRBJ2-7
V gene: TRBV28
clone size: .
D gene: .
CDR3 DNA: TGTGCCAGCAGTTTACCAGGCTACGAGCAGTACTTC
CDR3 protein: CASSLPGYEQYF

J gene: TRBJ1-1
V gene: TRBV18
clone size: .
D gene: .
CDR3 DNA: TGTGCCAGCTCACGCCCCGATGGGACTGAAGCTTTCTTT
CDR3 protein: CASSRPDGTEAFF

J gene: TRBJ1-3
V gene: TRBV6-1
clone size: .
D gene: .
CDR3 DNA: TGTGCCAGCAACGCCTTCCTCGGGGGGAACACCATATATTTT
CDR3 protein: CASNAFLGGNTIYF

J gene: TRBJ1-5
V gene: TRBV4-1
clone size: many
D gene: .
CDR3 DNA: TGCGCCAGCAGCCAAGGACTCACAGGGTTTAGCAATCAGCCCCAGCATTTT
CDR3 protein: CASSQGLTGFSNQPQHF

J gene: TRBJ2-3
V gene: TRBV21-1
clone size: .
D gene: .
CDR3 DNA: TGTGCCAGCAGCGGAGAGATAGATACGCAGTATTTT
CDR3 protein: CASSGEIDTQYF

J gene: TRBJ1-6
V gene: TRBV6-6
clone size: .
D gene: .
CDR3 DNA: TGTGCCAGCAGTTACGGCAGCTCCTATAATTCACCCCTCCACTTT
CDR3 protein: CASSYGSSYNSPLHF

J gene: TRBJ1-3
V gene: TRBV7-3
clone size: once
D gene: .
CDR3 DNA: TGTGCCAGCAGCCCGCGGGGCCTGGGGGCTGGAAACACCATATATTTT
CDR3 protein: CASSPRGLGAGNTIYF

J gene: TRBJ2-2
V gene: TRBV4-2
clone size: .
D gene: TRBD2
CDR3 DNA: TGTGCCAGCAGCCAAGAGAGGCTGGCGAGGGGACTAGCGGGGGGTGACGGGGAGCTGTTTTTT
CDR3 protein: CASSQERLARGLAGGDGELFF

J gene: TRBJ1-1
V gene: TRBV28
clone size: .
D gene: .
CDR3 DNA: TGTGCCAGCAGTTTATCCGAGGGATGGGCGGCTGAAGCTTTCTTT
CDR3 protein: CASSLSEGWAAEAFF

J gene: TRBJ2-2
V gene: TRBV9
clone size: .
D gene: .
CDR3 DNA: TGTGCCAGCAGCGCCGGGAGCGGGTGGTCCGGGGAGCTGTTTTTT
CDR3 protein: CASSAGSGWSGELFF

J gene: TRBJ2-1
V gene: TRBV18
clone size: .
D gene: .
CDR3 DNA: TGTGCCAGCTCACCAAGAGGGGGTTCCTACAATGAGCAGTTCTTC
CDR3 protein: CASSPRGGSYNEQFF

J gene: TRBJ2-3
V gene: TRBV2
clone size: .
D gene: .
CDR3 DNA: TGTGCCAGCACCTCTGGGACTCCAAACGCGGATACGCAGTATTTT
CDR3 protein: CASTSGTPNADTQYF